This T cell receptor beta chain was documented in a study of CD8 T cells in ankylosing spondylitis. TCRdb itself ran the 5' RACE reads through MiXCR, one entry per CDR3 protein. The sample gives 300,000 to 400,000 distinct CDR3 sequences, about 20% of which show up once; less than 15% is in the top ten. This CDR3 spans 17 amino acids. The germline gives CDR1 SEHNR, CDR2 FQNEAQ (reference sequence). V gave up 2 bases and J gave up 0 bases, with 14 bases separating them. The specimen was blood, either unsorted or a sorted T cell fraction (not recorded which). The TCR sequence derives from a male donor with ankylosing spondylitis or in good health (not recorded which). The rearrangement links TRBV7-9 to TRBJ2-1; weak D call: TRBD1 (5 bases). The CDR3 DNA reads TGTGCCAGCAGCTTACCCCCGACAGCCAGCTCCTACAATGAGCAGTTCTTC. This translates into CASSLPPTASSYNEQFF. The full variable domain, in which reference TRBV7-9 and TRBJ2-1 provide the parts outside the CDR3, is DTGVSQNPRHKITKRGQNVTFRCDPISEHNRLYWYRQTLGQGPEFLTYFQNEAQLEKSRLLSDRFSAERPKGSFSTLEIQRTEQGDSAMYLCASSLPPTASSYNEQFFGPGTRLTVL.